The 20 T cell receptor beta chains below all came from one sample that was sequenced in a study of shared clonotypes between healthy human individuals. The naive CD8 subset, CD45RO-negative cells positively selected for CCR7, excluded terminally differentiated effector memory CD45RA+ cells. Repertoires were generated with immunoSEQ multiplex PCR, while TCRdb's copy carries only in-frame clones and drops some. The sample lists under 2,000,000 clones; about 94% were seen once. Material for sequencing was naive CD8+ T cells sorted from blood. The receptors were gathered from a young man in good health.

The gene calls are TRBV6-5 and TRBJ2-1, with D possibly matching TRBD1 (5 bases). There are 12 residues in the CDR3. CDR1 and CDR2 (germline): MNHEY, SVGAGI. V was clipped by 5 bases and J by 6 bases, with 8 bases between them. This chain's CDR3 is CASSRQGNEQFF. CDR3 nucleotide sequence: TGTGCCAGCAGTCGCCAGGGCAATGAGCAGTTCTTC.

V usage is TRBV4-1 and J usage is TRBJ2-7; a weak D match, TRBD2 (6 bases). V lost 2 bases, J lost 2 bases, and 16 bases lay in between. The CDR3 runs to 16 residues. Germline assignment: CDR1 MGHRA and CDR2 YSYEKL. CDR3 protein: CASSQLPGDPPYEQYF. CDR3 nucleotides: TGCGCCAGCAGCCAACTTCCGGGAGATCCCCCCTACGAGCAGTACTTC.

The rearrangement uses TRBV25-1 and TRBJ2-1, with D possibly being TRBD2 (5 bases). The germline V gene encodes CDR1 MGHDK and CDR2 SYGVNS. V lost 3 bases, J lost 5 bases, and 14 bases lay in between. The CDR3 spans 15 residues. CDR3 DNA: TGTGCCAGCAGTGACGAGCGGATGATCCACAATGAGCAGTTCTTC. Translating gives CASSDERMIHNEQFF.

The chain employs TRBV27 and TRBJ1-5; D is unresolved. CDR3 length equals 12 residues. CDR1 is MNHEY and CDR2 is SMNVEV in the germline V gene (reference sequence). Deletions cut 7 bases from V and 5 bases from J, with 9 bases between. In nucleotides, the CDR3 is TGTGCCAGCACCACTGGCCATCAGCCCCAGCATTTT. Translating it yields CASTTGHQPQHF.

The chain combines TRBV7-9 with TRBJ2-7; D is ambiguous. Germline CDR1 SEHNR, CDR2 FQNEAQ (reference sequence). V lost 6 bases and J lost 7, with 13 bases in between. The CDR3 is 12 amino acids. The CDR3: CASSPDLREQYF. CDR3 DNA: TGTGCCAGCAGTCCAGACCTGAGGGAGCAGTACTTC.

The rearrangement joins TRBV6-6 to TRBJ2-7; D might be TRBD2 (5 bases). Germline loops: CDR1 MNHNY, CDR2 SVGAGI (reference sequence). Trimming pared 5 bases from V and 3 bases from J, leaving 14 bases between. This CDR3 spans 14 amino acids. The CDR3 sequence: CASSGRTGNYEQYF. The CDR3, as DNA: TGTGCCAGCAGTGGTAGGACGGGAAACTACGAGCAGTACTTC.

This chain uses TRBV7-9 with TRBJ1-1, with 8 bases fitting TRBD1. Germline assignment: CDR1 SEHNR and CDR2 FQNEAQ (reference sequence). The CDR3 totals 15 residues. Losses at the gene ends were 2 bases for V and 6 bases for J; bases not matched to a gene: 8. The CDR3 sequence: CASSLTETGDAEAFF. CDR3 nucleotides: TGTGCCAGCAGCTTAACCGAGACAGGGGACGCTGAAGCTTTCTTT.

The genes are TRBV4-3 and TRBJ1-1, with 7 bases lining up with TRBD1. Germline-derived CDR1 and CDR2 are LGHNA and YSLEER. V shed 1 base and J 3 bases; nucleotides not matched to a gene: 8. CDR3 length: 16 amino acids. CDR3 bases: TGCGCCAGCAGCCAAGTGGAGGGGGCGACGCACACTGAAGCTTTCTTT. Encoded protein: CASSQVEGATHTEAFF.

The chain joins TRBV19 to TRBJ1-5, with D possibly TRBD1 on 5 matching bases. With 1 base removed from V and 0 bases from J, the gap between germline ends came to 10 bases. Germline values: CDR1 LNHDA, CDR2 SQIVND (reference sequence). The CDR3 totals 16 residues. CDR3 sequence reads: CASSIVLGDSNQPQHF. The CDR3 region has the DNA TGTGCCAGTAGTATAGTCTTAGGGGATAGCAATCAGCCCCAGCATTTT.

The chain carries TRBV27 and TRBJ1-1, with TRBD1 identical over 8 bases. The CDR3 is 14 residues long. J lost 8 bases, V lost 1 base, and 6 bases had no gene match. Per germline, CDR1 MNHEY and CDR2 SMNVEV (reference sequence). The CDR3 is CASSLYRGTAEAFF. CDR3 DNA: TGTGCCAGCAGTTTATACAGGGGGACTGCCGAAGCTTTCTTT.

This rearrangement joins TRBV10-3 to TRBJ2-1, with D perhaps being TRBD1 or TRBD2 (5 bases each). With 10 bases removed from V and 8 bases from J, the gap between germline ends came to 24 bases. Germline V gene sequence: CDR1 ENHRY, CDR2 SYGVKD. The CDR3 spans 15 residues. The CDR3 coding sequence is TGTGCCACGACTTTAGGGACGGGACCATATGATGAGCAGTTCTTC. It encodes CATTLGTGPYDEQFF.

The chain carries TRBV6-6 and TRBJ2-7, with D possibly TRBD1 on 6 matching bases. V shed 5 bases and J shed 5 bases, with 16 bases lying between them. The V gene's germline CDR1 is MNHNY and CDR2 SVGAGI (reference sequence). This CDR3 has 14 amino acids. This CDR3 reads CASSPQGPLNEQYF. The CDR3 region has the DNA TGTGCCAGCAGTCCACAGGGCCCCCTAAACGAGCAGTACTTC.

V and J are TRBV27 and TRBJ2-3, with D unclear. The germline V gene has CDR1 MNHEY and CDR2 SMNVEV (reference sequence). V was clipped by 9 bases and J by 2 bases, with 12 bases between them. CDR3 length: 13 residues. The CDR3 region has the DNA TGTGCCAGTAGTGTTCGAACCACAGATACGCAGTATTTT. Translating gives CASSVRTTDTQYF.

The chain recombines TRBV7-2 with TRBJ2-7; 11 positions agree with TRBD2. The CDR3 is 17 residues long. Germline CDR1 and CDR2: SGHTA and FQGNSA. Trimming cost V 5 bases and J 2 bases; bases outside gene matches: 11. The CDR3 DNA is TGTGCCAGCAGCCCCTACCTACTAGCGGGAGTACCCTACGAGCAGTACTTC. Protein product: CASSPYLLAGVPYEQYF.

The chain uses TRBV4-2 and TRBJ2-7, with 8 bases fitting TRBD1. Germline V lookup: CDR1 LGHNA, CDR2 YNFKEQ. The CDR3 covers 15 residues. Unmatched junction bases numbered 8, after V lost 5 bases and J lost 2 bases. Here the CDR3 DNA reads TGTGCCAGCAGCAGTTACAGGGGGGTTACCTACGAGCAGTACTTC. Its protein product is CASSSYRGVTYEQYF.

CDR3 sequence: CSVTGTGEGIQYF. The DNA for the CDR3 is TGCAGCGTTACCGGGACAGGGGAAGGCATTCAGTACTTC. The chain carries TRBV29-1 and TRBJ2-4, with 10 bases identical to TRBD1. CDR3 length equals 13 residues. Trimming at V came to 5 bases and at J to 9 bases, leaving 7 bases not matched to a gene. Germline V lookup: CDR1 SQVTM, CDR2 ANQGSEA.

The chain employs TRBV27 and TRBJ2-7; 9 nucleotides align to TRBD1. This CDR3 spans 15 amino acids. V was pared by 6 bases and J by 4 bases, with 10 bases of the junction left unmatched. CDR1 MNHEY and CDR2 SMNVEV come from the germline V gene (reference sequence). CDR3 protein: CASRGTGTGLYEQYF. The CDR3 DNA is TGTGCCAGCAGGGGAACCGGGACAGGGCTTTACGAGCAGTACTTC.

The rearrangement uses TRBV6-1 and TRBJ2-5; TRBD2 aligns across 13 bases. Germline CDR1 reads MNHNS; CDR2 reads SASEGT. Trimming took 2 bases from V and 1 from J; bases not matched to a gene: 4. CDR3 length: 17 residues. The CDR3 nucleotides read TGTGCCAGCAGTGAACCCACTAGCGGGGGGGTCCAAGAGACCCAGTACTTC. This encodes CASSEPTSGGVQETQYF.

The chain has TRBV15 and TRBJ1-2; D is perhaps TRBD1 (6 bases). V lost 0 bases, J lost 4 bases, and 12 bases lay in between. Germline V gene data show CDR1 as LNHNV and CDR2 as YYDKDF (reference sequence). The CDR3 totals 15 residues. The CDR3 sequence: CATSRDSGDLYGYTF. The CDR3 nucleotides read TGTGCCACCAGCAGAGACTCAGGGGATCTCTATGGCTACACCTTC.

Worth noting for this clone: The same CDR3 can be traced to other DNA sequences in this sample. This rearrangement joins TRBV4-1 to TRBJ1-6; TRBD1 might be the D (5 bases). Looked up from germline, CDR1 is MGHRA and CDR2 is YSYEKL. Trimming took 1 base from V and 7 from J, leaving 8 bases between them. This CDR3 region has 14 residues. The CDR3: CASSQVGGNSPLHF. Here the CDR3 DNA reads TGCGCCAGCAGCCAAGTGGGGGGGAATTCACCCCTCCACTTT.